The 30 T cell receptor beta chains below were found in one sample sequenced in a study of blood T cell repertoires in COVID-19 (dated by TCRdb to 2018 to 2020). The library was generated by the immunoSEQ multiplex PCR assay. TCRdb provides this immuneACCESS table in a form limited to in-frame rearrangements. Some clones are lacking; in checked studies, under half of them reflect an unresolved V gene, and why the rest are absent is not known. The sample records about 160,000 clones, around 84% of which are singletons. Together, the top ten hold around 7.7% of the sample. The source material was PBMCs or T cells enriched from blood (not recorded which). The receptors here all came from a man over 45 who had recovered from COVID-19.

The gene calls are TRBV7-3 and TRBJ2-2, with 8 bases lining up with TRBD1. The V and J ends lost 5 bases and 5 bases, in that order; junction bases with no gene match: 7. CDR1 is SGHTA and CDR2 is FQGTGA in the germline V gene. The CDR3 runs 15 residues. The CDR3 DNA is TGTGCCAGCAGCACCGACAGGGGAGGAACCGGGGAGCTGTTTTTT. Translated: CASSTDRGGTGELFF.

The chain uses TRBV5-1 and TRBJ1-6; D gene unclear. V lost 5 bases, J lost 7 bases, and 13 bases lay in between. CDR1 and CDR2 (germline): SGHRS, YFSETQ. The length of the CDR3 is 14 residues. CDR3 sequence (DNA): TGCGCCAGCAGTCCTGACACGGGGAATTCACCCCTCCACTTT. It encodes CASSPDTGNSPLHF.

CDR3: CASSAVGTTNEKLFF. CDR3 DNA sequence: TGTGCCAGCAGTGCGGTGGGCACAACTAATGAAAAACTGTTTTTT. The J gene is TRBJ1-4, the V gene TRBV25-1, with D hard to call. From germline, CDR1 is MGHDK and CDR2 SYGVNS. V was pared by 4 bases and J by 0 bases, with 9 bases between. The CDR3 contains 15 residues.

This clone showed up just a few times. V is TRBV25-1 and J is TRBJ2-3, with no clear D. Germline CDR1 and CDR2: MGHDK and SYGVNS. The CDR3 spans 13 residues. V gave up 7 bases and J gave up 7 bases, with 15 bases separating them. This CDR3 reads CASTQAGSHTQYF. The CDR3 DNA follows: TGTGCCAGCACTCAAGCCGGTTCGCATACGCAGTATTTT.

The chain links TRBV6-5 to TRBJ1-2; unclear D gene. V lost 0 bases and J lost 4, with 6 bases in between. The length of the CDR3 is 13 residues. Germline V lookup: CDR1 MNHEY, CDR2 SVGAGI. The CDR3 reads CASSYSWAYGYTF. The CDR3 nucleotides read TGTGCCAGCAGTTACTCATGGGCCTATGGCTACACCTTC.

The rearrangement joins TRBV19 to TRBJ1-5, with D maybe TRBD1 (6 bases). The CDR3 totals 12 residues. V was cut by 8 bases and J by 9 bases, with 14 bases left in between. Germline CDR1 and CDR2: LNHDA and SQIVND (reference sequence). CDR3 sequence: CASEQGFGPQHF. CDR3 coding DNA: TGTGCCAGTGAACAGGGATTTGGGCCCCAGCATTTT.

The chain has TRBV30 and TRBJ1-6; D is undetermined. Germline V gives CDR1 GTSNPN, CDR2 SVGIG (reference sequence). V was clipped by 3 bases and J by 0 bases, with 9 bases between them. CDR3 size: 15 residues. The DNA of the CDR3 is TGTGCCTGGAGCTCTCTAAACTCCTATAATTCACCCCTCCACTTT. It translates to CAWSSLNSYNSPLHF.

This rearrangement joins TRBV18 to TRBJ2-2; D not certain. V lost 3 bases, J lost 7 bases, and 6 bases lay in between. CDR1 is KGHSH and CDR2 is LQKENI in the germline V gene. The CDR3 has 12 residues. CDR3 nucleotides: TGTGCCAGCTCACCCGTGAGCGGGGAGCTGTTTTTT. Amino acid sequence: CASSPVSGELFF.

For the CDR3, the DNA is TGTGCCATCAGTGGCCGAGGGACAGGTGCTGGAAACACCATATATTTT. Translating gives CAISGRGTGAGNTIYF. The chain combines TRBV10-3 with TRBJ1-3; 8 bases are a match to TRBD1. Per germline, CDR1 ENHRY and CDR2 SYGVKD. V was clipped by 4 bases and J by 2 bases; unmatched bases: 7. The CDR3 is made up of 16 amino acids.

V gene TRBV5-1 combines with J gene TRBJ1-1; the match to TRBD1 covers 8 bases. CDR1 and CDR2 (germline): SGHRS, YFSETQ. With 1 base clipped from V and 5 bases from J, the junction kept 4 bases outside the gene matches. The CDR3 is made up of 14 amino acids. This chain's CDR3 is CASSLQGASTEAFF. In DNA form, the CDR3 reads TGCGCCAGCAGCTTGCAGGGGGCGTCAACTGAAGCTTTCTTT.

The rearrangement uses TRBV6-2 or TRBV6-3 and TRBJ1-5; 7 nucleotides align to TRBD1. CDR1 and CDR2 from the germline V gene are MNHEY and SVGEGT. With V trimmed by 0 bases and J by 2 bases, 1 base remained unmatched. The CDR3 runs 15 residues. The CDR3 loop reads CASSYSRGGNQPQHF. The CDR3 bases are TGTGCCAGCAGTTACTCCAGGGGGGGCAATCAGCCCCAGCATTTT.

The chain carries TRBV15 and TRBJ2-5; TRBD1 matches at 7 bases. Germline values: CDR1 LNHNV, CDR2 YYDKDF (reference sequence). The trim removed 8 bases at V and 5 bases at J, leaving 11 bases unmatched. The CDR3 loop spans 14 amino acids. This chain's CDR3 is CATSGQRLVETQYF. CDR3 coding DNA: TGTGCCACCTCGGGACAGCGGCTTGTCGAGACCCAGTACTTC.

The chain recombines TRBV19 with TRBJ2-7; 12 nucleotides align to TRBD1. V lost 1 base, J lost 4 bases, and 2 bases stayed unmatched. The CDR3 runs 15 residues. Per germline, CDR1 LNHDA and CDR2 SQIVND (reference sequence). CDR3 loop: CASSIAGQGAYEQYF. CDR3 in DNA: TGTGCCAGTAGTATAGCGGGACAGGGGGCGTACGAGCAGTACTTC.

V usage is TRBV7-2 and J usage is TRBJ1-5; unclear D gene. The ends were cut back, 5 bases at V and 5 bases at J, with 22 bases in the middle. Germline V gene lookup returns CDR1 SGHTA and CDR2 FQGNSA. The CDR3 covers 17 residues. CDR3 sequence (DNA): TGTGCCAGCAGCCTAGTTCCGACCGTTTTGGCGGATCAGCCCCAGCATTTT. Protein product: CASSLVPTVLADQPQHF.

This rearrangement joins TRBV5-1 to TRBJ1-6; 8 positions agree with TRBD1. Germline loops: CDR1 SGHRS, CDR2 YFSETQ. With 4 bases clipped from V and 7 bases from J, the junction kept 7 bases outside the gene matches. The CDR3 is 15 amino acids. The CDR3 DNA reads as TGCGCCAGCAGCCCAAGACAGGGGTTAAATTCACCCCTCCACTTT. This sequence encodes CASSPRQGLNSPLHF.

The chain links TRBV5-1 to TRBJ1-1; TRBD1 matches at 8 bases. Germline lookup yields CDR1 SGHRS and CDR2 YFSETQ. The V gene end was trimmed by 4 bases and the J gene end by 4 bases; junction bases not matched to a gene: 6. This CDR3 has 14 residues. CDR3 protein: CASSIQGGATEAFF. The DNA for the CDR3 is TGCGCCAGCAGCATACAGGGGGGAGCCACTGAAGCTTTCTTT. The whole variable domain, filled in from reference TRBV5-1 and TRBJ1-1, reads KAGVTQTPRYLIKTRGQQVTLSCSPISGHRSVSWYQQTPGQGLQFLFEYFSETQRNKGNFPGRFSGRQFSNSRSEMNVSTLELGDSALYLCASSIQGGATEAFFGQGTRLTVV.

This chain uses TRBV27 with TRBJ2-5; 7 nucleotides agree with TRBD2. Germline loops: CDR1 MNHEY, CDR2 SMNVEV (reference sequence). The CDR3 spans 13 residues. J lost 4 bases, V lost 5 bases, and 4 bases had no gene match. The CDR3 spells CASSAAGIETQYF. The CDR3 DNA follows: TGTGCCAGCAGTGCAGCGGGGATAGAGACCCAGTACTTC.

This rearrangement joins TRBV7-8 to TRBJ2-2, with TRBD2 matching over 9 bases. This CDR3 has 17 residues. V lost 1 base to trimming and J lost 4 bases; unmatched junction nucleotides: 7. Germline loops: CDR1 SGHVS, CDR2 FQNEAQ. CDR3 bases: TGTGCCAGCAGCTTAGTCGGTAGCGGGGGTGCCACCGGGGAGCTGTTTTTT. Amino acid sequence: CASSLVGSGGATGELFF.

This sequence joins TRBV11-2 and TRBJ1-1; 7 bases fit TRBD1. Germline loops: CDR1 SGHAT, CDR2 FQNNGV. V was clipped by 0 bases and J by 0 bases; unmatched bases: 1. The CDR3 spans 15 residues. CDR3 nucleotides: TGTGCCAGCAGCTTAGAGGGGACAGTGAACACTGAAGCTTTCTTT. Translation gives CASSLEGTVNTEAFF.

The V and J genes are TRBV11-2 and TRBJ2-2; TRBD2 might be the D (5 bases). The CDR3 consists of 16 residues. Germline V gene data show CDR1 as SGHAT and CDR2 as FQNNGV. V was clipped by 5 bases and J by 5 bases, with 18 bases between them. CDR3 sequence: CASSPPGLRRTGELFF. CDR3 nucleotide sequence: TGTGCCAGCAGCCCGCCCGGACTCAGGCGAACCGGGGAGCTGTTTTTT.

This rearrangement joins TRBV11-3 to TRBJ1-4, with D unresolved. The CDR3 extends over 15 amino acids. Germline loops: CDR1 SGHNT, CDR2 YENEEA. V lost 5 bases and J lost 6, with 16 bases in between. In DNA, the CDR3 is TGTGCCAGCAGCGACACACGGAAGAGTCATGAAAAACTGTTTTTT. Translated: CASSDTRKSHEKLFF.

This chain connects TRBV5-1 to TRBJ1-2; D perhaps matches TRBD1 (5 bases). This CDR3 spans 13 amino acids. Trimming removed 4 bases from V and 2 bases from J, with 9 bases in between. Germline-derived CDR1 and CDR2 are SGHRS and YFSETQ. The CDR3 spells CASSPDRNYGYTF. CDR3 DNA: TGCGCCAGCAGCCCCGACAGAAACTATGGCTACACCTTC.

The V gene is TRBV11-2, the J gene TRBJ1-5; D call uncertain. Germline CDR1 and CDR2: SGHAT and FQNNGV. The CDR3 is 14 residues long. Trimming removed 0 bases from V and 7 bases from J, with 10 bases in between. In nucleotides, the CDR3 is TGTGCCAGCAGCTTAGAAGGAGGGCGGCAGCCCCAGCATTTT. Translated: CASSLEGGRQPQHF. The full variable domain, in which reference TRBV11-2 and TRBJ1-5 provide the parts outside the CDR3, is EAGVAQSPRYKIIEKRQSVAFWCNPISGHATLYWYQQILGQGPKLLIQFQNNGVVDDSQLPKDRFSAERLKGVDSTLKIQPAKLEDSAVYLCASSLEGGRQPQHFGDGTRLSIL.

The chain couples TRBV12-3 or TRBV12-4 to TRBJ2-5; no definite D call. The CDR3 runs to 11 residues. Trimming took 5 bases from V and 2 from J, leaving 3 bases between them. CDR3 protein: CASSTQETQYF. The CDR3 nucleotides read TGTGCCAGCAGTACACAAGAGACCCAGTACTTC.

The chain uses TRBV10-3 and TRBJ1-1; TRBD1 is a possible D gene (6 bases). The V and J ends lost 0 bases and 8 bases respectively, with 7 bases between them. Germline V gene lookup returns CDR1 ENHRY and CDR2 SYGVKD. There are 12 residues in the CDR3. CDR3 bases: TGTGCCATCAGTGAGTCGAGGGGGGAAGCTTTCTTT. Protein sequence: CAISESRGEAFF.

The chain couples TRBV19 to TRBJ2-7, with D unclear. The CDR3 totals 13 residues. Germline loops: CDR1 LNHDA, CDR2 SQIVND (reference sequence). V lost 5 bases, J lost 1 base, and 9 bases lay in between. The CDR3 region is CASSSLPSYEQYF. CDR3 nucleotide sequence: TGTGCCAGTAGTTCACTCCCATCCTACGAGCAGTACTTC. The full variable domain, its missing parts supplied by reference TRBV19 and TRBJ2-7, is DGGITQSPKYLFRKEGQNVTLSCEQNLNHDAMYWYRQDPGQGLRLIYYSQIVNDFQKGDIAEGYSVSREKKESFPLTVTSAQKNPTAFYLCASSSLPSYEQYFGPGTRLTVT.

This CDR3 reads CASSTKLQGRGSYNSPLHF. CDR3 coding DNA: TGCGCCAGCAGTACGAAATTACAGGGTAGGGGCTCCTATAATTCACCCCTCCACTTT. The chain links TRBV23-1 to TRBJ1-6, with a weak D call TRBD1 (6 bases). TRBV23-1 belongs to the ORF category, with a function that is uncertain. V lost 5 bases and J lost 0, with 20 bases in between. The CDR3 length is 19 residues.

CDR3 coding DNA: TGTGCCATCAGCGCACCTACGCGAACAGGGTTGGACTACACCTTC. This gives the protein CAISAPTRTGLDYTF. The gene calls are TRBV10-3 and TRBJ1-2, with D tentatively TRBD1 (6 bases). Trimming took off 6 bases at V and 10 bases at J, with 24 bases between the two ends. The CDR3 has 15 amino acids. In germline, CDR1 is ENHRY, CDR2 SYGVKD.

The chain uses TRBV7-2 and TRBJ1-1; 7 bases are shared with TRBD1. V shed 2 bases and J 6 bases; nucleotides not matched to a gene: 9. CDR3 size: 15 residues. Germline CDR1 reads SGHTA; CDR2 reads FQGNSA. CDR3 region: CASSLRQGTGSEAFF. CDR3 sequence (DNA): TGTGCCAGCAGCTTAAGACAGGGTACGGGTTCTGAAGCTTTCTTT. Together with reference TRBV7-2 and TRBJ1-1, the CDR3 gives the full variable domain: GAGVSQSPSNKVTEKGKDVELRCDPISGHTALYWYRQSLGQGLEFLIYFQGNSAPDKSGLPSDRFSAERTGGSVSTLTIQRTQQEDSAVYLCASSLRQGTGSEAFFGQGTRLTVV.

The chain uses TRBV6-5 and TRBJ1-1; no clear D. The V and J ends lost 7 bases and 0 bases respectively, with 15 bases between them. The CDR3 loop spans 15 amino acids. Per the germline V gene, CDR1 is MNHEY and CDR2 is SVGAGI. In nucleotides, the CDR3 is TGTGCCAGCAAACTGACCAGCGGTATGAACACTGAAGCTTTCTTT. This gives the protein CASKLTSGMNTEAFF.